The rows below give T cell receptor beta chains drawn from one sample of a study of T cell responses to AZD1222 COVID-19 vaccine. The table came from immunoSEQ multiplex PCR; TCRdb's copy has only in-frame clones and leaves some out. The table has about 120,000 clones, approximately 90% seen once. The sample here was peripheral blood, taken 28 days after the second AZD1222 dose. The receptors were sampled from an adult who received the AZD1222 COVID-19 vaccine. The CDR3 runs from the conserved cysteine through the conserved F or W. The order of the fields is D gene, clone size, V gene, J gene, CDR3 DNA, CDR3 protein. A D gene is named only where the DNA matches it firmly. Only part of the rows carry a size: once, few, many, or a class if the clone is expanded.

d_call: TRBD2; clone_size: -; v_call: TRBV19; j_call: TRBJ2-5; cdr3_nt: TGTGCCAGTAGTATAGGAGGGGGACTAGCGCCCCTGCGAGAGACCCAGTACTTC; cdr3_aa: CASSIGGGLAPLRETQYF
d_call: -; clone_size: once; v_call: TRBV4-1; j_call: TRBJ2-7; cdr3_nt: TGCGCCAGCAGCAACCCACCTATTAGTCGCGAGCAGTACTTC; cdr3_aa: CASSNPPISREQYF
d_call: -; clone_size: -; v_call: TRBV19; j_call: TRBJ1-6; cdr3_nt: TGTGCCAGTAGTATGTACAGGGCAAACGTTTCACCCCTCCACTTT; cdr3_aa: CASSMYRANVSPLHF
d_call: -; clone_size: -; v_call: TRBV6-5; j_call: TRBJ1-2; cdr3_nt: TGTGCCAGCACCCCCCCCGGGGTCTCCTATGGCTACACCTTC; cdr3_aa: CASTPPGVSYGYTF
d_call: -; clone_size: -; v_call: TRBV5-1; j_call: TRBJ2-2; cdr3_nt: TGCGCCAGCAGCTTGGGATGGCAGGACACCGGGGAGCTGTTTTTT; cdr3_aa: CASSLGWQDTGELFF
d_call: -; clone_size: -; v_call: TRBV6-6; j_call: TRBJ2-5; cdr3_nt: TGTGCCAGCACCCAGTCGGGGGAGACCCAGTACTTC; cdr3_aa: CASTQSGETQYF
d_call: TRBD2; clone_size: -; v_call: TRBV6-1; j_call: TRBJ2-1; cdr3_nt: TGTGCCAGCAGTGAGAGCGGGGGCGTAACTACCTACAATGAGCAGTTCTTC; cdr3_aa: CASSESGGVTTYNEQFF
d_call: TRBD1; clone_size: -; v_call: TRBV2; j_call: TRBJ1-2; cdr3_nt: TGTGCCAGCATCTTCGACAGGGTTGCTTCTGGCTACACCTTC; cdr3_aa: CASIFDRVASGYTF
d_call: TRBD1; clone_size: few; v_call: TRBV6-1; j_call: TRBJ2-1; cdr3_nt: TGTGCCAGCAGTGAAGCTCGGACAGGCTCCTACAATGAGCAGTTCTTC; cdr3_aa: CASSEARTGSYNEQFF
d_call: -; clone_size: -; v_call: TRBV20-1; j_call: TRBJ2-1; cdr3_nt: TGCAGTGCCGTAAAGAGGGGTGAGCAGTTCTTC; cdr3_aa: CSAVKRGEQFF
d_call: -; clone_size: once; v_call: TRBV24-1; j_call: TRBJ2-2; cdr3_nt: TGTGCCACCAGTTTGGGGGTCCACACCGGGGAGCTGTTTTTT; cdr3_aa: CATSLGVHTGELFF
d_call: -; clone_size: -; v_call: TRBV10-3; j_call: TRBJ1-5; cdr3_nt: TGTGCCATCAGTGAGTCGACGGGGGAAAGTCAGCCCCAGCATTTT; cdr3_aa: CAISESTGESQPQHF
d_call: -; clone_size: few; v_call: TRBV5-4; j_call: TRBJ2-2; cdr3_nt: TGTGCCAGCAGCTTGGCCGGGGATTTCGGGGAGCTGTTTTTT; cdr3_aa: CASSLAGDFGELFF
d_call: -; clone_size: -; v_call: TRBV12-5; j_call: TRBJ2-1; cdr3_nt: TGTGCTAGTGGTTTGGGACAGGGAGGGTACAATGAGCAGTTCTTC; cdr3_aa: CASGLGQGGYNEQFF
d_call: TRBD2; clone_size: -; v_call: TRBV7-7; j_call: TRBJ2-3; cdr3_nt: TGTGCTAGCAGCCGAACTAGCGGGGCTTACACAGATACGCAGTATTTT; cdr3_aa: CASSRTSGAYTDTQYF
d_call: -; clone_size: -; v_call: TRBV3-1/TRBV3-2; j_call: TRBJ1-5; cdr3_nt: TGTGCCAGCAGCATTAGAGGCAATCAGCCCCAGCATTTT; cdr3_aa: CASSIRGNQPQHF
d_call: TRBD1; clone_size: -; v_call: TRBV27; j_call: TRBJ2-1; cdr3_nt: TGTGCCAGCAGTGGGGCCGTTGGGACAGGGAAGCATGAGCAGTTCTTC; cdr3_aa: CASSGAVGTGKHEQFF
d_call: -; clone_size: -; v_call: TRBV28; j_call: TRBJ1-2; cdr3_nt: TGTGCCAGCAGTGGGAGAGACCGCTATGGCTACACCTTC; cdr3_aa: CASSGRDRYGYTF
d_call: -; clone_size: -; v_call: TRBV5-4; j_call: TRBJ2-5; cdr3_nt: TGTGCCAGCAGCTTGGCCGGGGGCAAAGAGACCCAGTACTTC; cdr3_aa: CASSLAGGKETQYF
d_call: -; clone_size: -; v_call: TRBV7-8; j_call: TRBJ2-7; cdr3_nt: TGTGCCAGCAGCTTAACAGCCGCCGAGCAGTACTTC; cdr3_aa: CASSLTAAEQYF
d_call: TRBD2; clone_size: -; v_call: TRBV18; j_call: TRBJ2-1; cdr3_nt: TGTGCCAGCACGCGTACTAGCGGGAATTACAATGAGCAGTTCTTC; cdr3_aa: CASTRTSGNYNEQFF
d_call: -; clone_size: -; v_call: TRBV6-5; j_call: TRBJ2-1; cdr3_nt: TGTGCCAGCAGTTACTCGGCGGCTTATGAGCAGTTCTTC; cdr3_aa: CASSYSAAYEQFF
d_call: TRBD1; clone_size: -; v_call: TRBV3-1/TRBV3-2; j_call: TRBJ1-5; cdr3_nt: TGTGCCAGCAGCAAGGACAGGAGGAATCAGCCCCAGCATTTT; cdr3_aa: CASSKDRRNQPQHF
d_call: -; clone_size: -; v_call: TRBV4-2; j_call: TRBJ1-2; cdr3_nt: TGTGCCAGCAGCCAAGAACAGGGAACTAACTATGGCTACACCTTC; cdr3_aa: CASSQEQGTNYGYTF
d_call: -; clone_size: -; v_call: TRBV6-4; j_call: TRBJ2-4; cdr3_nt: TGTGCCAGCAGTGAGGGGGCGCAAAACATTCAGTACTTC; cdr3_aa: CASSEGAQNIQYF